This TCR beta chain was recorded in a study of Ad26.COV2.S vaccination and SARS-CoV-2 variants. Looking at the study overall: Donor got 5x10^10 or 1x10^11 viral particles of Ad26.COV2.S.

Indicated treatment: 15 to 20 received Ad26.COV2.S at low or high dose, single or two shots; roughly 5 received placebo; per-sample allocation not given. Samples were taken on day 63 after the first vaccine or placebo injection. Expressing Wuhan-strain SARS-CoV-2 spike, an Ad26 vector served as the vaccine. Clones were sequenced by immunoSEQ multiplex PCR, and TCRdb holds only the in-frame ones, with some missing. The sample lists roughly 700,000 clones, roughly 90% occurring once. The sample in question was peripheral blood, obtained in a trial of Ad26.COV2.S vaccine versus placebo. The source of this sequence is a person aged 18-60 years who received the Ad26.COV2.S COVID-19 vaccine or a placebo.

The chain's CDR3 is CASSPGLGTEAFF. The CDR3 bases are TGTGCCAGCAGCCCAGGGTTGGGGACTGAAGCTTTCTTT. The chain links TRBV7-8 to TRBJ1-1, with D tentatively TRBD1 (5 bases). Germline lookup yields CDR1 SGHVS and CDR2 FQNEAQ. CDR3 length: 13 residues. V lost 5 bases to trimming and J lost 5 bases, with 12 bases between them.